This TCR beta chain was sequenced during a study of T cell responses to AZD1222 COVID-19 vaccine. Whole-study results and caveats: Baseline antibody screening turned up just a handful of seropositive AZD1222 recipients. Spike-specific TCR breadth and depth both grew after two AZD1222 doses. Targeting of unmutated variant regions was reportedly seen in nearly half of spike-specific TCRs.

Pooled together were second doses at about 4 or about 12 weeks. The table came from immunoSEQ multiplex PCR; TCRdb's copy has only in-frame clones and leaves some out. The repertoire has nearly 110,000 clones, roughly 90% of them found once; the top ten carry roughly 8.7%. Trimming cost V 3 bases and J 0 bases, with 9 bases left between them. CDR3 length: 13 residues. Germline loops: CDR1 SQVTM, CDR2 ANQGSEA. A word on this clone: Its specificity is not known.

This TCR came from an adult who received the AZD1222 COVID-19 vaccine. This sequence joins TRBV29-1 and TRBJ2-7, with D possibly being TRBD1 (6 bases). The sample in question was peripheral blood, obtained 28 days after the second AZD1222 dose. This CDR3 reads CSVEDSLSYEQYF. The DNA of the CDR3 is TGCAGCGTTGAGGACAGCCTCTCCTACGAGCAGTACTTC.